The 15 T cell receptor beta chains presented below share a single source sample, sequenced in a study of T cell responses to AZD1222 COVID-19 vaccine. The protocol was immunoSEQ multiplex PCR, while the TCRdb copy is restricted to in-frame clones and leaves out a portion. The table records around 110,000 clones, about 90% of them present only once. The sequencing used peripheral blood, collected on day 0 of AZD1222 vaccination. All receptors come from an adult in good health.

This sequence joins TRBV7-2 and TRBJ2-2; D might be TRBD2 (5 bases). The CDR3 loop spans 17 amino acids. Trimming removed 2 bases at V and 2 bases at J, with 15 bases between. Germline assignment: CDR1 SGHTA and CDR2 FQGNSA. The DNA for the CDR3 is TGTGCCAGCAGCTTAAGGCCGTGGAGGACCAACACCGGGGAGCTGTTTTTT. This translates into CASSLRPWRTNTGELFF.

V is TRBV23-1 and J is TRBJ1-2; D gene unclear. TRBV23-1 is an ORF, and what it does is uncertain. V gave up 1 base and J gave up 6 bases, with 15 bases separating them. The CDR3 totals 15 residues. The CDR3 bases are TGCGCCAGCAGTCAATGCGGACCCCCGAGGAATGGCTACACCTTC. It translates to CASSQCGPPRNGYTF.

This clone showed up just a few times. The gene calls are TRBV21-1 and TRBJ2-7; the D call of TRBD1 is as the table states it, not checked on the DNA. TRBV21-1 is reported as a pseudogene. The CDR3 is 20 residues long. The CDR3 DNA sequence: TGTGCCAGCAGCAAGCAACCGGGACAGGGGGCTTTGCGCCCGACCTACGAGCAGTACTTC. The encoded protein is CASSKQPGQGALRPTYEQYF.

V gene TRBV4-2 combines with J gene TRBJ2-7; 14 nucleotides agree with TRBD2. Trimming took 0 bases from V and 3 from J; bases not matched to a gene: 4. Germline CDR1 reads LGHNA; CDR2 reads YNFKEQ. The CDR3 runs 17 residues. The CDR3 sequence is CASSQDGTSGGLYEQYF. The DNA of the CDR3 is TGTGCCAGCAGCCAAGATGGGACTAGCGGGGGCCTCTACGAGCAGTACTTC.

The chain has TRBV10-3 and TRBJ2-7; perhaps TRBD1 as D (5 bases). V lost 4 bases and J 2 bases, leaving 12 bases between the germline ends. This CDR3 region has 14 residues. Germline V gives CDR1 ENHRY, CDR2 SYGVKD. The CDR3 is CAISGRQRAYEQYF. Written as DNA, the CDR3 is TGTGCCATCAGTGGTAGACAGCGCGCCTACGAGCAGTACTTC.

The CDR3: CASRALGGPQETQYF. DNA for the CDR3: TGTGCCAGTAGGGCCCTTGGCGGGCCCCAAGAGACCCAGTACTTC. The rearrangement uses TRBV19 and TRBJ2-5, with D possibly matching TRBD2 (5 bases). V lost 6 bases to trimming and J lost 1 base, with 15 bases between them. Germline V gives CDR1 LNHDA, CDR2 SQIVND (reference sequence). The CDR3 is 15 residues long.

The chain recombines TRBV30 with TRBJ1-6, with 7 bases identical to TRBD1. The V segment lost 0 bases and the J segment 6 bases; nucleotides outside the gene matches: 2. This CDR3 is 14 amino acids long. CDR1 is GTSNPN and CDR2 is SVGIG in the germline V gene (reference sequence). The CDR3 is CAWSVGTVNSPLHF. Here the CDR3 DNA reads TGTGCCTGGAGTGTCGGGACAGTTAATTCACCCCTCCACTTT.

The chain joins TRBV5-4 to TRBJ1-1; D perhaps matches TRBD1 (5 bases). This CDR3 comprises 17 residues. The germline gives CDR1 SGHNT, CDR2 YYREEE (reference sequence). Trimming shortened V by 0 bases and J by 2 bases, and 17 bases separated the two germline ends. CDR3 bases: TGTGCCAGCAGCTTGGGACAGCGGACCGGCCGAAACACTGAAGCTTTCTTT. Translated: CASSLGQRTGRNTEAFF.

This chain connects TRBV28 to TRBJ1-5; a possible D gene is TRBD1 (5 bases). This CDR3 region has 13 residues. CDR1 is MDHEN and CDR2 is SYDVKM in the germline V gene. Trimming stripped 7 bases from V and 5 bases from J, with 12 bases between. CDR3 loop: CASIRQKDQPQHF. The CDR3 DNA reads as TGTGCCAGCATACGACAGAAAGATCAGCCCCAGCATTTT.

V gene TRBV5-4 combines with J gene TRBJ1-2, with a weak D call TRBD1 (6 bases). Trimming shortened V by 0 bases and J by 7 bases, and 13 bases separated the two germline ends. The CDR3 spans 14 residues. Per the germline V gene, CDR1 is SGHNT and CDR2 is YYREEE (reference sequence). The CDR3 region has the DNA TGTGCCAGCAGCTTGGTGACGGGGGCTCCTGGCTACACCTTC. Translated, it gives CASSLVTGAPGYTF.

The J gene is TRBJ2-2, the V gene TRBV5-1, with D possibly matching TRBD2 (6 bases). V was pared by 1 base and J by 1 base, with 8 bases between. Germline lookup yields CDR1 SGHRS and CDR2 YFSETQ. The CDR3 is 15 amino acids. The CDR3 bases are TGCGCCAGCAGCTTGTTTAGCGGGAACACCGGGGAGCTGTTTTTT. Translation gives CASSLFSGNTGELFF.

V gene TRBV11-3 combines with J gene TRBJ2-1, with 12 positions matching TRBD2. The ends lost 5 bases at V and 9 bases at J; junction bases unmatched: 5. The CDR3 is 14 residues long. Germline CDR1 SGHNT, CDR2 YENEEA. Here the CDR3 DNA reads TGTGCCAGCAGCCCTAGCGGGGGGGGCGGTGAGCAGTTCTTC. Encoded protein: CASSPSGGGGEQFF.

This chain joins TRBV5-6 and TRBJ1-1; TRBD1 matches 7 bases. The length of the CDR3 is 14 residues. CDR1 and CDR2 (germline): SGHDT, YYEEEE. V shed 4 bases and J 8 bases; nucleotides not matched to a gene: 11. The CDR3 coding sequence is TGTGCCAGCAGCGAAACAGGGGCGATTAAGGAAGCTTTCTTT. This sequence encodes CASSETGAIKEAFF. The variable domain in full, with the rest retrieved from reference TRBV5-6 and TRBJ1-1, is DAGVTQSPTHLIKTRGQQVTLRCSPKSGHDTVSWYQQALGQGPQFIFQYYEEEERQRGNFPDRFSGHQFPNYSSELNVNALLLGDSALYLCASSETGAIKEAFFGQGTRLTVV.

The chain carries TRBV19 and TRBJ2-7; D gene uncertain. Germline CDR1 is LNHDA and CDR2 is SQIVND (reference sequence). The CDR3 length is 15 residues. Trimming took off 5 bases at V and 0 bases at J, with 14 bases between the two ends. The CDR3, as DNA: TGTGCCAGTAGTCCCTCCCCCCGGAGCTCCTACGAGCAGTACTTC. Translation: CASSPSPRSSYEQYF.

This clone was found once. The chain uses TRBV10-1 and TRBJ2-7; no clear D gene. The CDR3 consists of 16 residues. Deletions cut 7 bases from V and 0 bases from J, with 19 bases between. The germline V gene has CDR1 WNHNN and CDR2 SYGVQD (reference sequence). CDR3 protein: CASIPPLGQISYEQYF. CDR3 nucleotides: TGCGCCAGCATCCCACCATTAGGGCAGATCTCCTACGAGCAGTACTTC.